The rows below give T cell receptor beta chains drawn from one sample of a study of cytomegalovirus exposure and HLA in healthy donors. TCRdb keeps only in-frame clones here, not all; method: immunoSEQ multiplex PCR. The data show about 280,000 clones, 80% to 90% seen once. What was sequenced was PBMCs. The source is a woman aged 18-29 years in good health and CMV-seronegative. The CDR3 runs from the conserved cysteine through the conserved F or W. A D gene is named only where the DNA matches it firmly. Part of the rows lack a size; the others show once, few, many or a class for expanded clones.

abundance | j_gene | d_gene | v_gene | CDR3nt | CDR3aa
- | TRBJ1-3 | TRBD1 | TRBV11-3 | TGTGCCAGCAGCCCGACAGGGAGTGGAAACACCATATATTTT | CASSPTGSGNTIYF
- | TRBJ1-3 | - | TRBV6-1 | TGTGCCAGCAGTACGACAGCTTACTCTGGAAACACCATATATTTT | CASSTTAYSGNTIYF
- | TRBJ2-7 | TRBD1 | TRBV6-5 | TGTGCCAGCAGTTACACCAACAGGGGGGTGCAGTACTTC | CASSYTNRGVQYF
once | TRBJ2-1 | TRBD1 | TRBV6-1 | TGTGCCAGCACGTTCGGGACAGCGCTCTACAATGAGCAGTTCTTC | CASTFGTALYNEQFF
- | TRBJ2-1 | TRBD2 | TRBV11-2 | TGTGCCAGCAGCTCGCACCTCACTAGCGGGGTTTACAATGAGCAGTTCTTC | CASSSHLTSGVYNEQFF
- | TRBJ1-5 | - | TRBV6-4 | TGTGCCAGCAGTTCCCAGTCAGGTGTACAGCCCCAGCATTTT | CASSSQSGVQPQHF
- | TRBJ2-4 | - | TRBV6-1 | TGTGGGGGGAGGGGGAGGTTAGCCAAAAACATTCAGTACTTC | CGGRGRLAKNIQYF
- | TRBJ2-7 | TRBD1 | TRBV25-1 | TGTGCCAGCGCTAGGGACAGCTCCTACGAGCAGTACTTC | CASARDSSYEQYF
- | TRBJ2-5 | TRBD1 | TRBV28 | TGTGCCAGCAGGAGAACAGGGGCGGAGACCCAGTACTTC | CASRRTGAETQYF
- | TRBJ1-3 | - | TRBV4-1 | TGCGCCAGCAGCCAAGACAGAGGACTAGGGAACACCATATATTTT | CASSQDRGLGNTIYF
- | TRBJ2-1 | TRBD2 | TRBV27 | TGTGCCAGCAGTCCTCTCTCTAGCGGGAGCTACAATGAGCAGTTCTTC | CASSPLSSGSYNEQFF
few | TRBJ1-1 | - | TRBV30 | TGTGCCTGGAGTGGGGAGGGCGGGGGCGCTTTCTTT | CAWSGEGGGAFF
few | TRBJ2-7 | - | TRBV28 | TGTGCCAGCAGTGTATCGAGCGAGCAGTACTTC | CASSVSSEQYF
- | TRBJ2-1 | - | TRBV19 | TGTGCCAGTAGTATAATTTTATACAATGAGCAGTTCTTC | CASSIILYNEQFF
- | TRBJ1-2 | TRBD1 | TRBV5-1 | TGCGCCAGCAGCGGACCGGAACAGGGGCCCTATGGCTACACCTTC | CASSGPEQGPYGYTF
- | TRBJ2-3 | TRBD2 | TRBV28 | TGTGCCAGCAGAGGGACTAGCGAACCCCGTACGCAGTATTTT | CASRGTSEPRTQYF
- | TRBJ2-7 | TRBD1 | TRBV30 | TGTGCCTGGAGTGTACAGACAGGGTACGAGCAGTACTTC | CAWSVQTGYEQYF
- | TRBJ1-5 | TRBD1 | TRBV4-2 | TGTGCCAGCAGCCTGAACTCAGGGGGCCCCTATAGCAATCAGCCCCAGCATTTT | CASSLNSGGPYSNQPQHF
- | TRBJ1-5 | TRBD1 | TRBV2 | TGTGCCAGCAGCCCGAGGGGCGGGACAGCAGGAGATCAGCCCCAGCATTTT | CASSPRGGTAGDQPQHF
once | TRBJ1-6 | - | TRBV4-1 | TGCGCCAGCAGCCAACCAGCAACGGACAGTGTCTCCTATAATTCACCCCTCCACTTT | CASSQPATDSVSYNSPLHF
- | TRBJ2-5 | TRBD2 | TRBV9 | TGTGCCAGCAGCGTCGGGGGACTAGCTCAAGAGACCCAGTACTTC | CASSVGGLAQETQYF
- | TRBJ2-7 | - | TRBV11-3 | TGTGCCAGCAGCCCCGGGGCGGGGACCTACGAGCAGTACTTC | CASSPGAGTYEQYF
- | TRBJ2-7 | - | TRBV10-1 | TGCGCCAGCAGTGATGGGGGGTTTAGCTCCTACGAGCAGTACTTC | CASSDGGFSSYEQYF
- | TRBJ2-3 | TRBD1 | TRBV2 | TGTGCCAGCAGGTCGTCAGACAGGGGAATAGATACGCAGTATTTT | CASRSSDRGIDTQYF
- | TRBJ2-1 | - | TRBV6-5 | TGTGCCAGCAGCACTGTACAGGGAGTGGATGAGCAGTTCTTC | CASSTVQGVDEQFF
- | TRBJ2-2 | - | TRBV7-3 | TGTGCCAGCAGCTTAGCAGGGAACACCGGGGAGCTGTTTTTT | CASSLAGNTGELFF
few | TRBJ2-7 | - | TRBV28 | TGTGCCAGCAGTTTAAGAGGGGGGGGCGAGCAGTACTTC | CASSLRGGGEQYF
- | TRBJ1-2 | - | TRBV5-1 | TGCGCCAGCAGCTTGTCTTGGACACCCGGCCGTCTCAACTATGGCTACACCTTC | CASSLSWTPGRLNYGYTF
- | TRBJ2-3 | - | TRBV9 | TGTGCCAGCAGCGTAGCCTCAGGGGGCACAGATACGCAGTATTTT | CASSVASGGTDTQYF
- | TRBJ2-7 | - | TRBV7-2 | TGTGCCAGCAGCTTGGGCGGCGGGTCCTACGAGCAGTACTTC | CASSLGGGSYEQYF
- | TRBJ1-1 | TRBD1 | TRBV6-5 | TGTGCCAGCAGTTCCGCCGGGACAGATTACACTGAAGCTTTCTTT | CASSSAGTDYTEAFF
- | TRBJ2-7 | - | TRBV29-1 | TGCAGCGTTGTGCGTGCCTACGAGCAGTACTTC | CSVVRAYEQYF
- | TRBJ2-7 | TRBD1 | TRBV18 | TGTGCCAGCTCACCAGGACAGGGGACCTACGAGCAGTACTTC | CASSPGQGTYEQYF
- | TRBJ2-3 | TRBD2 | TRBV14 | TGTGCCAGCAGCAAGGGACTAGCGGGTAATACGCAGTATTTT | CASSKGLAGNTQYF
- | TRBJ1-5 | TRBD1 | TRBV5-1 | TGCGCCAGCAGCCTTGTCGGAGGGGGCAGCCAGCCCCAGCATTTT | CASSLVGGGSQPQHF
- | TRBJ2-1 | TRBD2 | TRBV6-5 | TGTGCCAGCAGTAAGACTAGCGGTTACAATGAGCAGTTCTTC | CASSKTSGYNEQFF
- | TRBJ1-6 | - | TRBV5-4 | TGTGCCAGCAGCTTGGGAGGGCCGAGCTCCTATAATTCACCCCTCCACTTT | CASSLGGPSSYNSPLHF
- | TRBJ2-3 | - | TRBV5-4 | TGTGCCAGCAGCTCCTACAGCACAGATACGCAGTATTTT | CASSSYSTDTQYF
- | TRBJ1-1 | - | TRBV11-1 | TGTGCCAGCAGTCAAGGGGGCACTGAAGCTTTCTTT | CASSQGGTEAFF
- | TRBJ2-4 | TRBD1 | TRBV5-1 | TGCGCCAGCAGCTACGGACAGGGCCAGAACATTCAGTACTTC | CASSYGQGQNIQYF
- | TRBJ1-5 | - | TRBV23-1 | TGCGCCAGCAAAGCGGGACTGTTCTTT | CASKAGLFF
- | TRBJ1-1 | - | TRBV30 | TGTGCCTGGAGCCCCGGCCCCCAGGCCTCGAGCACTGAAGCTTTCTTT | CAWSPGPQASSTEAFF
- | TRBJ2-7 | TRBD1 | TRBV5-1 | TGCGCCAGCAGCTTGGGGACAGGGGGTACCTACGAGCAGTACTTC | CASSLGTGGTYEQYF
once | TRBJ1-5 | - | TRBV14 | TGTGCCAGCAGCCAGGGGACACTTCAGCCCCAGCATTTT | CASSQGTLQPQHF
- | TRBJ1-5 | TRBD1 | TRBV29-1 | TGCAGCGTTGTACAGGGGGCGAATCAGCCCCAGCATTTT | CSVVQGANQPQHF
- | TRBJ1-2 | - | TRBV25-1 | TGTGCCAGCAGTGCCCCAGGGAGGAGGTATGGCTACACCTTC | CASSAPGRRYGYTF
- | TRBJ2-7 | TRBD2 | TRBV5-4 | TGTGCCAGCAGCTTGGCGGTTGCTAGCGGGGGGTACGAGCAGTACTTC | CASSLAVASGGYEQYF
- | TRBJ2-3 | - | TRBV7-2 | TGTGCCAGCAGCTTACTTAATCCGGGCGGCGGGCGGCTGGATACGCAGTATTTT | CASSLLNPGGGRLDTQYF
- | TRBJ1-4 | - | TRBV5-4 | TGTGCCAGCAGCTTGCCAGGACAAGGTGAAAAACTGTTTTTT | CASSLPGQGEKLFF
- | TRBJ1-5 | TRBD1 | TRBV5-1 | TGCGCCAGCAGCTCGGGACAGGGGGCGTATCAGCCCCAGCATTTT | CASSSGQGAYQPQHF
- | TRBJ2-3 | TRBD1 | TRBV5-1 | TGCGCCAGCAGCTACGGGACAGGCGCGCGAAGGGCAGATACGCAGTATTTT | CASSYGTGARRADTQYF
few | TRBJ2-7 | - | TRBV19 | TGTGCCAGTAGTATCGGCAGGGATTCCCACGAGCAGTACTTC | CASSIGRDSHEQYF
- | TRBJ2-7 | - | TRBV19 | TGTGCCAGTAGTATTGGAGCTTTCCCCCTCTCCGAGCAGTACTTC | CASSIGAFPLSEQYF
- | TRBJ2-5 | TRBD1 | TRBV25-1 | TGTGCCAGCAGTGTGCAGGGGGTCCCCCAAGAGACCCAGTACTTC | CASSVQGVPQETQYF
- | TRBJ1-4 | TRBD1 | TRBV19 | TGTGCCAGTAGTGGTGGACAGGGGGCGACTAATGAAAAACTGTTTTTT | CASSGGQGATNEKLFF
- | TRBJ2-7 | TRBD1 | TRBV7-2 | TGTGCCAGCCGAAGGACAGGCGCAACCTACGAGCAGTACTTC | CASRRTGATYEQYF
- | TRBJ1-2 | TRBD1 | TRBV28 | TGTGCCAGCAGTCCCGGTGGACAGGGTTCGTATGGCTACACCTTC | CASSPGGQGSYGYTF
few | TRBJ2-7 | - | TRBV2 | TGTGCCAGCCGGTTTAGTTACGAGCAGTACTTC | CASRFSYEQYF
- | TRBJ2-3 | - | TRBV7-9 | TGTGCCAGCAGCTTAAGCCTCGTGAGCTTCAGCACAGATACGCAGTATTTT | CASSLSLVSFSTDTQYF
- | TRBJ2-3 | - | TRBV6-5 | TGTGCCAGCAGTTCGACAGCCACAGATACGCAGTATTTT | CASSSTATDTQYF